This is a list of T cell receptor beta chains from one sample in a study of cytomegalovirus exposure and HLA in healthy donors. Produced via immunoSEQ multiplex PCR; TCRdb's table is partial and in-frame only. This sample has 90,000 to 140,000 clones, with roughly 70% found just once. The sequencing input was PBMCs. The receptors were sampled from a man in his forties or fifties in good health and CMV-seronegative. The CDR3 runs from the conserved cysteine through the conserved F or W. D genes are given only for firm matches. Only part of the rows carry a size: once, few, many, or a class if the clone is expanded.

J	length	V	size	D	DNA	CDR3
TRBJ2-7	13	TRBV6-4	.	.	TGTGCCAGCAGTGACTCACCGGGCTACGAGCAGTACTTC	CASSDSPGYEQYF
TRBJ2-5	14	TRBV4-3	few	.	TGCGCCAGCAGCCATTCGACTGCTCAAGAGACCCAGTACTTC	CASSHSTAQETQYF
TRBJ2-2	17	TRBV19	.	TRBD1	TGTGCCAGTAGTATATATCGGGGACAGGGAGGCACCGGGGAGCTGTTTTTT	CASSIYRGQGGTGELFF
TRBJ2-5	9	TRBV5-8	.	.	TGTGCCAGCGCGGAGACCCAGTACTTC	CASAETQYF
TRBJ2-1	17	TRBV4-1	.	TRBD2	TGCGCCAGCAGCCATGGGACTAGCGGGAGCTCCTACAATGAGCAGTTCTTC	CASSHGTSGSSYNEQFF
TRBJ1-1	16	TRBV5-8	once	TRBD1	TGTGCCAGCAGCTTCTGGACAGGGACGAAGAACACTGAAGCTTTCTTT	CASSFWTGTKNTEAFF
TRBJ2-2	16	TRBV7-9	few	TRBD2	TGTGCCACCGGGACTAGCGGGAGAGGAGACACCGGGGAGCTGTTTTTT	CATGTSGRGDTGELFF
TRBJ1-1	14	TRBV5-1	.	.	TGCGCCAGCAGCTTAGAGGGACAGAACACTGAAGCTTTCTTT	CASSLEGQNTEAFF
TRBJ2-7	14	TRBV19	few	TRBD1	TGTGCCAGTTCGCCCGGGACAGGGTCATACGAGCAGTACTTC	CASSPGTGSYEQYF
TRBJ1-1	15	TRBV14	.	TRBD1	TGTGCCAGCAGCCAAACAGGGGACATGAACACTGAAGCTTTCTTT	CASSQTGDMNTEAFF
TRBJ2-2	21	TRBV27	.	TRBD1	TGTGCCAGCAGTTTCCTCATCCGGAGGACAGGGGAACGATTTGGACACGGGGAGCTGTTTTTT	CASSFLIRRTGERFGHGELFF
TRBJ2-1	12	TRBV6-1	.	.	TGTGCCAGCAGCCGGTGGGGCGGTGAGCAGTTCTTC	CASSRWGGEQFF
TRBJ2-3	16	TRBV19	.	TRBD2	TGTGCCAGTAGTATCGGCGGGACTAGCGCCACAGATACGCAGTATTTT	CASSIGGTSATDTQYF
TRBJ2-1	12	TRBV18	few	.	TGTGCCAGCTCACCTCAGGGGAATGAGCAGTTCTTC	CASSPQGNEQFF
TRBJ1-4	16	TRBV4-1	.	.	TGCGCCAGCAGCCAAGAATGGGGGGCAACTAATGAAAAACTGTTTTTT	CASSQEWGATNEKLFF
TRBJ2-1	16	TRBV2	.	TRBD2	TGTGCCAGCAGCGCCCCGACTAGCGGGATGGATTATGAGCAGTTCTTC	CASSAPTSGMDYEQFF
TRBJ2-7	14	TRBV27	.	.	TGTGCCAGCAGTTTAGAGGGAGAGCTCTACGAGCAGTACTTC	CASSLEGELYEQYF
TRBJ1-1	14	TRBV9	few	.	TGTGCCAGCAGCGGTGAGTGGGGGGGGACTGAAGCTTTCTTT	CASSGEWGGTEAFF
TRBJ2-1	16	TRBV9	.	TRBD2	TGTGCCAGCAGCCCCCGGGGACTAGGACCTTACAATGAGCAGTTCTTC	CASSPRGLGPYNEQFF
TRBJ2-5	15	TRBV7-9	.	TRBD2	TGTGCCAGCAGCCCGGGGGGACTACCCAAAGAGACCCAGTACTTC	CASSPGGLPKETQYF
TRBJ1-4	15	TRBV4-2	few	.	TGTGCCAGCAGCCAAGAAATTGGGGGGAATGAAAAACTGTTTTTT	CASSQEIGGNEKLFF
TRBJ1-1	16	TRBV30	.	.	TGTGCCTGGAGTGACCCGCGTCGGGGGATGAACACTGAAGCTTTCTTT	CAWSDPRRGMNTEAFF
TRBJ2-3	14	TRBV10-3	.	TRBD2	TGTGCCACCGCGACTAGCGGGGGGACAGATACGCAGTATTTT	CATATSGGTDTQYF
TRBJ1-3	19	TRBV28	.	.	TGTGCCAGCAGCCGAAACCGACTCAGGGGCGGACACTCTGGAAACACCATATATTTT	CASSRNRLRGGHSGNTIYF
TRBJ2-7	15	TRBV6-1	.	.	TGTGCCAGCAGTGAAAGGGGAACGGCGCCCTACGAGCAGTACTTC	CASSERGTAPYEQYF
TRBJ2-5	14	TRBV4-1	.	.	TGCGCCAGCAGCCCCAGCTTGCGGCAAGAGACCCAGTACTTC	CASSPSLRQETQYF
TRBJ1-2	15	TRBV4-2	few	TRBD1	TGTGCCAGCAGCCAGGGGGGACAGTCCCACTATGGCTACACCTTC	CASSQGGQSHYGYTF
TRBJ1-1	13	TRBV2	.	.	TGTGCCAACTACAGGGAGCGGAGCACTGAAGCTTTCTTT	CANYRERSTEAFF
TRBJ2-7	15	TRBV18	few	TRBD1	TGTGCCAGCTCAAGGACAGGGCGTGCATCCTACGAGCAGTACTTC	CASSRTGRASYEQYF
TRBJ1-4	14	TRBV6-5	.	TRBD1	TGTGCCAGCAGACCACAGGGGGCTGCTGAAAAACTGTTTTTT	CASRPQGAAEKLFF
TRBJ1-5	15	TRBV6-1	once	.	TGTGCCAGCAGTGAAGGCGGGACGGAAGGTGGGCCCCAGCATTTT	CASSEGGTEGGPQHF
TRBJ1-1	14	TRBV5-1	.	TRBD1	TGCGCCAGCAGCTGGGACAGGGGAGACACTGAAGCTTTCTTT	CASSWDRGDTEAFF
TRBJ1-2	14	TRBV19	.	TRBD1	TGTGCCAGTAGTATGACAGGGGGCAGCTATGGCTACACCTTC	CASSMTGGSYGYTF
TRBJ2-1	15	TRBV4-1	.	.	TGCGCCAGCAGCCAAGATGTGCTAGGAGGCAATGAGCAGTTCTTC	CASSQDVLGGNEQFF
TRBJ2-7	15	TRBV21-1	.	.	TGTGCCAGCAGCCGTGGGACAGGTCTTTGCGACGAGCAGTACTTC	CASSRGTGLCDEQYF
TRBJ2-5	16	TRBV5-1	.	.	TGCGCCAGCAGCTTGGCCGGAGGGGCTGTCAGGGAGACCCAGTACTTC	CASSLAGGAVRETQYF
TRBJ2-5	16	TRBV2	once	.	TGTGCCACCTTGTCAGTGAATAGGGGAATCCAAGAGACCCAGTACTTC	CATLSVNRGIQETQYF
TRBJ2-1	15	TRBV18	.	.	TGTGCCAGCTCACCACGGAGGGCCTCCTACAATGAGCAGTTCTTC	CASSPRRASYNEQFF
TRBJ1-1	13	TRBV29-1	once	.	TGCAGCGCCCCGGACAGTATGAACACTGAAGCTTTCTTT	CSAPDSMNTEAFF
TRBJ2-4	22	TRBV4-3	.	TRBD2	TGCGCCAGCAGCCCCGGGACTAGCGGGGGGGCCGGGTTAGGGCGAGCCAAAAACATTCAGTACTTC	CASSPGTSGGAGLGRAKNIQYF
TRBJ2-3	13	TRBV7-2	few	TRBD2	TGTGCCAGCAGCTCCGGGCTAGCGGCTACGCAGTATTTT	CASSSGLAATQYF